The 23 T cell receptor beta chains below were found in one sample sequenced in a study of control samples from healthy donors and cancer patients. Using immunoSEQ multiplex PCR, the repertoire was profiled, and TCRdb retains in-frame clones only, with some absent. The sample yields under 150,000 clones, about nine tenths seen once. The sequenced sample was blood. The receptors shown here come from a man in his forties in good health.

The chain recombines TRBV15 with TRBJ2-1, with a tentative D call TRBD1 (5 bases). CDR1 LNHNV and CDR2 YYDKDF come from the germline V gene (reference sequence). This CDR3 spans 16 amino acids. V gave up 0 bases and J gave up 6 bases, with 15 bases separating them. CDR3 sequence reads: CATSRDRRSRGNEQFF. The CDR3 DNA is TGTGCCACCAGCAGAGATCGCAGGTCAAGGGGCAATGAGCAGTTCTTC.

The chain couples TRBV7-3 to TRBJ1-2; D may be TRBD1 (6 bases). This CDR3 spans 15 amino acids. Trimming left V 2 bases short and J 4 bases short, with 14 bases between. Germline V gene sequence: CDR1 SGHTA, CDR2 FQGTGA. The CDR3: CASSLLPGGVYGYTF. DNA for the CDR3: TGTGCCAGCAGCTTACTTCCCGGGGGCGTCTATGGCTACACCTTC.

This clone was counted only a few times. The chain carries TRBV12-3 or TRBV12-4 and TRBJ2-7; 10 bases agree with TRBD1. V gave up 10 bases and J gave up 2 bases; unmatched junction bases: 5. The CDR3 length is 13 residues. DNA of the CDR3: TGTGCCACCGGTGGGACAGGGGCCTACGAGCAGTACTTC. It yields the protein CATGGTGAYEQYF.

This clone appeared a single time. The CDR3 spells CATSDPDRGRKNIQYF. In DNA form, the CDR3 reads TGTGCCACCAGTGACCCTGACAGGGGGCGGAAAAACATTCAGTACTTC. This rearrangement joins TRBV24-1 to TRBJ2-4; 10 bases are a match to TRBD1. Unmatched junction bases numbered 6, after V lost 4 bases and J lost 4 bases. CDR3 length: 16 amino acids. Germline V gene data show CDR1 as KGHDR and CDR2 as SFDVKD.

This rearrangement joins TRBV7-2 to TRBJ1-2, with D unresolved. The CDR3 loop spans 14 amino acids. With 2 bases removed from V and 3 bases from J, the gap between germline ends came to 10 bases. CDR1 SGHTA and CDR2 FQGNSA come from the germline V gene. The CDR3 region is CASSLYRPHYGYTF. CDR3 coding DNA: TGTGCCAGCAGCTTATACCGACCTCACTATGGCTACACCTTC.

In its sample, this clone was seen once. V is TRBV2 and J is TRBJ1-6; no clear D. Germline CDR1 SNHLY, CDR2 FYNNEI. Trimming took 3 bases from V and 1 from J, leaving 10 bases between them. This CDR3 spans 16 amino acids. CDR3 bases: TGTGCCAGCAGTGAGTGGGGTAGATCCTATAATTCACCCCTCCACTTT. Residues: CASSEWGRSYNSPLHF.

The V gene is TRBV4-2, the J gene TRBJ2-6, with 10 nucleotides matching TRBD2. Losses at the gene ends were 0 bases for V and 3 bases for J; bases not matched to a gene: 5. Germline CDR1 reads LGHNA; CDR2 reads YNFKEQ. This CDR3 is 18 amino acids long. CDR3 region: CASSQEQRGGLGANVLTF. The CDR3 DNA reads TGTGCCAGCAGCCAAGAACAGCGGGGGGGCCTTGGGGCCAACGTCCTGACTTTC.

The gene calls are TRBV5-4 and TRBJ1-2; TRBD1 might be the D (5 bases). Between the trimmed V and J ends, which lost 2 bases and 3 bases, there was a span of 8 bases. The CDR3 has 13 amino acids. Per the germline V gene, CDR1 is SGHNT and CDR2 is YYREEE (reference sequence). CDR3 protein: CASSFQGDYGYTF. CDR3 DNA sequence: TGTGCCAGCAGCTTCCAGGGAGACTATGGCTACACCTTC.

This sequence joins TRBV21-1 and TRBJ2-7; the table's D call TRBD2 went unverified against the DNA. TRBV21-1 is assigned pseudogene status. The CDR3 length is 16 residues. CDR3 in amino acids: CASSKEPRGGEDEQYF. In nucleotides, the CDR3 is TGTGCCAGCAGCAAAGAACCCCGGGGGGGCGAGGACGAGCAGTACTTC.

The chain uses TRBV10-2 and TRBJ1-4, with D unresolved. Germline V gene data show CDR1 as WSHSY and CDR2 as SAAADI. V lost 6 bases and J lost 0, with 23 bases in between. This CDR3 contains 19 residues. The CDR3 DNA is TGCGCCAGCAGGGCAGCCGCCGGGTCCTTCCCTTCAACTAATGAAAAACTGTTTTTT. Translated: CASRAAAGSFPSTNEKLFF.

This rearrangement joins TRBV30 to TRBJ1-1; 9 bases fit TRBD1. Germline CDR1 reads GTSNPN; CDR2 reads SVGIG (reference sequence). Trimming cost V 1 base and J 1 base; bases outside gene matches: 7. The CDR3 spans 16 residues. CDR3 loop: CAWSAHRGRRNTEAFF. As DNA, the CDR3 is TGTGCCTGGAGTGCCCACAGGGGGCGGCGGAACACTGAAGCTTTCTTT.

This chain connects TRBV5-1 to TRBJ2-1; D assignment may be TRBD1 or TRBD2 (5 bases each). Trimming took off 4 bases at V and 4 bases at J, with 15 bases between the two ends. The CDR3 covers 15 residues. Per the germline V gene, CDR1 is SGHRS and CDR2 is YFSETQ. The CDR3 is CASSATGTEYNEQFF. In DNA, the CDR3 is TGCGCCAGCAGCGCAACCGGGACGGAGTACAATGAGCAGTTCTTC.

The rearrangement uses TRBV13 and TRBJ1-2; D is unresolved. In germline, CDR1 is PRHDT, CDR2 FYEKMQ (reference sequence). V lost 0 bases to trimming and J lost 3 bases, with 11 bases between them. The CDR3 spans 15 residues. CDR3 loop: CASSLGLGKYYGYTF. The CDR3 DNA is TGTGCCAGCAGCTTAGGCCTGGGGAAATACTATGGCTACACCTTC. The entire variable domain, with the rest obtained from reference TRBV13 and TRBJ1-2, is as follows: AAGVIQSPRHLIKEKRETATLKCYPIPRHDTVYWYQQGPGQDPQFLISFYEKMQSDKGSIPDRFSAQQFSDYHSELNMSSLELGDSALYFCASSLGLGKYYGYTFGSGTRLTVV.

This chain's CDR3 is CARGLAGGTSYEQYF. DNA for the CDR3: TGTGCCCGGGGACTAGCGGGGGGGACCTCCTACGAGCAGTACTTC. The V call is TRBV30, the J call TRBJ2-7; 16 bases fit TRBD2. The CDR3 contains 15 residues. Trimming cost V 8 bases and J 0 bases; bases outside gene matches: 4. Germline CDR1 GTSNPN, CDR2 SVGIG (reference sequence).

The V call is TRBV5-1, the J call TRBJ1-1, with a tentative D call TRBD1 (5 bases). V lost 1 base, J lost 1 base, and 11 bases lay in between. The germline CDR1 and CDR2 sequences are SGHRS and YFSETQ. This CDR3 is 15 amino acids long. CDR3 loop: CASSLWLDRNTEAFF. The CDR3 nucleotides are TGCGCCAGCAGCTTGTGGCTCGACAGGAACACTGAAGCTTTCTTT.

This clone occurred once. This sequence joins TRBV25-1 and TRBJ1-2; D is uncertain. There are 11 residues in the CDR3. Germline-derived CDR1 and CDR2 are MGHDK and SYGVNS. V lost 3 bases, J lost 11 bases, and 10 bases lay in between. CDR3 bases: TGTGCCAGCAGTGATAACTGGAGGTACACCTTC. Translating gives CASSDNWRYTF.

This rearrangement joins TRBV21-1 to TRBJ1-5; whether TRBD1, the table's D call, matches the DNA was not checked. TRBV21-1 is a recognized pseudogene. The length of the CDR3 is 14 residues. CDR3 sequence: CASSKPGQNQPQHF. In nucleotides, the CDR3 is TGTGCCAGCAGCAAACCTGGACAGAATCAGCCCCAGCATTTT.

This chain uses TRBV7-9 with TRBJ2-7; 11 nucleotides line up with TRBD1. With V trimmed by 4 bases and J by 3 bases, 8 bases remained unmatched. CDR1 SEHNR and CDR2 FQNEAQ come from the germline V gene (reference sequence). The length of the CDR3 is 16 residues. The CDR3 bases are TGTGCCAGCAGCTCGGGACAGGGGGTTTTCCGCTACGAGCAGTACTTC. It is translated as CASSSGQGVFRYEQYF.

The V call is TRBV6-6, the J call TRBJ1-3; the D is unclear. Per the germline V gene, CDR1 is MNHNY and CDR2 is SVGAGI (reference sequence). The CDR3 spans 14 residues. Trimming cost V 3 bases and J 0 bases, with 6 bases left between them. The CDR3, as DNA: TGTGCCAGCAGTTATGAAAGCTCTGGAAACACCATATATTTT. Protein: CASSYESSGNTIYF.

This clone was counted a single time. The chain employs TRBV14 and TRBJ1-6; D unresolved. V dropped 0 bases and J dropped 0 bases, with 12 bases sitting between them. The CDR3 sequence is 18 residues long. The germline gives CDR1 SGHDN, CDR2 FVKESK. In DNA, the CDR3 is TGTGCCAGCAGCCAAGAACAGCACTCCAGCTCCTATAATTCACCCCTCCACTTT. It translates to CASSQEQHSSSYNSPLHF.

The chain has TRBV6-5 and TRBJ2-7, with 9 bases aligning to TRBD1. CDR3 length: 14 residues. V trimming: 2 bases; J trimming: 2 bases; junction bases outside the gene matches: 1. Germline CDR1 MNHEY, CDR2 SVGAGI. CDR3: CASSYGQGPYEQYF. DNA of the CDR3: TGTGCCAGCAGTTACGGACAGGGGCCCTACGAGCAGTACTTC.

The V call is TRBV6-5, the J call TRBJ1-1; the D is unclear. The CDR3 loop spans 14 amino acids. The V end lost 0 bases, the J end lost 1 base, and 6 bases lay between the germline ends. Germline-derived CDR1 and CDR2 are MNHEY and SVGAGI. The CDR3 nucleotides read TGTGCCAGCAGTTACTCTGGTCGGAACACTGAAGCTTTCTTT. Its translation: CASSYSGRNTEAFF.

This chain joins TRBV18 and TRBJ1-3; 9 bases are a match to TRBD1. Per germline, CDR1 KGHSH and CDR2 LQKENI. V gave up 6 bases and J gave up 2 bases; unmatched junction bases: 2. The CDR3 is 14 residues long. CDR3 residues: CASSHRGPGNTIYF. For the CDR3, the DNA is TGTGCCAGCTCGCACAGGGGGCCTGGAAACACCATATATTTT.